Each of the 5 T cell receptor beta chains below was sequenced from the same sample in a study of blood T cell repertoires in COVID-19. The table came from immunoSEQ multiplex PCR; TCRdb's copy has only in-frame clones and leaves some out. The repertoire includes around 240,000 clones, roughly 88% of them detected once, and around 2% sits in the top ten. Input material: PBMCs or T cells enriched from blood (not recorded which). The receptors originated from a woman in her forties or fifties who had recovered from COVID-19.

The chain couples TRBV14 to TRBJ2-3; D might be TRBD2 (5 bases). Germline values: CDR1 SGHDN, CDR2 FVKESK. The CDR3 contains 14 residues. V lost 1 base, J lost 10 bases, and 15 bases lay in between. CDR3: CASSQAYPGSPQYF. The CDR3 nucleotides are TGTGCCAGCAGCCAAGCTTATCCGGGGTCGCCGCAGTATTTT.

The gene calls are TRBV3-1 (or the pseudogene TRBV3-2) and TRBJ1-5, with D uncertain. V dropped 2 bases and J dropped 2 bases, with 7 bases sitting between them. The CDR3 is made up of 14 amino acids. Germline-derived CDR1 and CDR2 are LGHDT and YNNKEL (reference sequence). CDR3 amino acids: CASSQQRGNQPQHF. The DNA for the CDR3 is TGTGCCAGCAGCCAACAACGGGGCAATCAGCCCCAGCATTTT.

This clone was counted between two and nine times. The chain combines TRBV11-2 with TRBJ1-2; D is possibly TRBD1 (6 bases). CDR1 and CDR2 (germline): SGHAT, FQNNGV. The CDR3 covers 14 residues. V was cut by 4 bases and J by 4 bases, with 13 bases left in between. In DNA, the CDR3 is TGTGCCAGCAGCTATAACGGACAGTCCTATGGCTACACCTTC. This sequence encodes CASSYNGQSYGYTF.

Written as DNA, the CDR3 is TGTGCCAGCAGCCAGACTAGCGGGAGACCGAGCACCTTCTACGAGCAGTACTTC. The encoded protein is CASSQTSGRPSTFYEQYF. The genes are TRBV28 and TRBJ2-7; 12 bases align to TRBD2. The junction had 15 bases not matched to a gene; V was cut back by 6 bases and J by 3 bases. This CDR3 comprises 18 residues. Germline CDR1 and CDR2: MDHEN and SYDVKM.

The chain uses TRBV4-1 and TRBJ2-7; D unclear. The germline V gene encodes CDR1 MGHRA and CDR2 YSYEKL. V gave up 0 bases and J gave up 3 bases, with 15 bases separating them. The CDR3 spans 16 residues. This chain's CDR3 is CASSQDLRGSSYEQYF. Here the CDR3 DNA reads TGCGCCAGCAGCCAAGATTTACGAGGATCTAGCTACGAGCAGTACTTC.